The subject of this entry is one T cell receptor (beta chain). Its antigen is as yet unknown. Autoimmune disease history or systemic immunosuppression excluded patients. The protocol was immunoSEQ multiplex PCR, while the TCRdb copy is restricted to in-frame clones and leaves out a portion. This sample has some 42,000 clones, with 82% found just once. The source of the sample is a study of OX40 agonist ivuxolimab in advanced cancers. Looking at the study overall: In this cohort, patients received ivuxolimab, an agonistic anti-OX40 (CD134) antibody. The dose of intravenous ivuxolimab that patients received every 2 weeks ranged from 0.01 to 10 mg/kg.

Points from the study as a whole: The study found that CD8+ T cells averaged more expanded clones than CD4+.

Germline CDR1 and CDR2: LGHNA and YSLEER. V lost 1 base, J lost 3 bases, and 10 bases lay in between. The CDR3 consists of 15 residues. The sample was CD4+ or CD8+ T cells sorted from blood, taken in a trial of the OX40 agonist ivuxolimab. The chain uses TRBV4-3 and TRBJ2-1; the D gene is possibly TRBD2 (6 bases). The sequence derives from an adult with an advanced solid tumor such as melanoma, head and neck, liver or kidney cancer. The CDR3 here is CASSQASSDYNEQFF. CDR3 nucleotide sequence: TGCGCCAGCAGCCAAGCTTCTAGCGACTACAATGAGCAGTTCTTC.